This entry describes one T cell receptor (beta chain). There is no known antigen for this receptor. The input lacks base qualities; no much larger clone sits a single base away. The receptor library was made with the immunoSEQ multiplex PCR assay. The original methods were these. Repertoires were summarized by richness and clonality, and significantly expanded and contracted clones were identified between pre- and post-therapy samples. TCRdb stores this immuneACCESS table with in-frame sequences only. Part of the clones is absent; in the studies checked, under half of the shortfall reflects unresolved V genes, and no reason is known for the rest. The V and J calls and clone size are taken from that table; D and trimming were inferred from the DNA. Counted in this sample were 550 to 850 clones; roughly 89% of them appeared once. The ten most abundant clones make up under 2.5% of the sample. CDR1 and CDR2 (ENHRY, SYGVKD) derive from the germline V gene. Clipping removes 5 bases from V and 1 base from J, with 7 as the unmatched junction base count. The CDR3 spans 15 residues, from the cysteine through the phenylalanine. The kept DNA is CDR3 alone, 45 bases in frame from the first base.

The time point label of this sample denotes: at surgical resection after neoadjuvant nivolumab +/- ipilimumab. Samples were obtained from the phase 2 randomized NEOSTAR trial, in which neoadjuvant nivolumab or nivolumab plus ipilimumab followed by surgery was tested in operable NSCLC. Uninvolved lung adjacent to the tumor was collected at resection and used as a matched non-tumor comparison for the TCR repertoires of resected tumors. This record comes from a study of neoadjuvant nivolumab and ipilimumab in lung cancer (dated by TCRdb to 2018 to 2021). Notes on the research overall: Nivolumab was given at 3 mg/kg intravenously on days 1, 15 and 29, and the combination arm added ipilimumab 1 mg/kg on day 1 only. The primary endpoint of the trial was the rate of major pathologic response (MPR) in the intention-to-treat population of each study arm. The trial treated 44 patients with operable NSCLC: about 23 were randomized to nivolumab monotherapy and some 21 to nivolumab plus ipilimumab. The study compared TCR repertoires in pretherapy (baseline) peripheral blood with TCR repertoires in tumors resected at surgery after neoadjuvant immune checkpoint blockade. Matched pretherapy and resected tumor pairs were analyzed for seven patients: four treated with nivolumab and three with nivolumab plus ipilimumab.

The paper as a whole reports these results and caveats: A small number of samples was subjected to TCR sequencing. TCR richness in pretherapy blood showed a positive correlation with richness in tumors resected after neoadjuvant therapy (Spearman R of about 0.77). From pretherapy to surgery, tumor T-cell richness and clonality increased in three of three dual-therapy tumors but in only two of four nivolumab-treated tumors. Resected tumors had greater TCR richness and clonality than tumor-adjacent uninvolved lung, and increases were observed in more dual-therapy-treated tumors. No significant correlation was found between TCR clonality and pathologic tumor regression, and only a single major-pathologic-response sample was available for the analysis of TCR clonality versus pathologic tumor regression.

This clonotype originated in an adult with non-small cell lung cancer. The sequencing here drew on adjacent normal lung tissue, taken after neoadjuvant nivolumab, alone or with ipilimumab, at or shortly before surgery. The chain links TRBV10-3 with TRBJ2-5, with 7 bases matching TRBD1. This receptor carries the CDR3 CAISLQGSLQETQYF. The bases read TGTGCCATCAGTTTACAGGGGTCCCTCCAAGAGACCCAGTACTTC.